Only one count was recorded for the clone carrying this TCR beta chain. Germline and junction disagree at one end, which may indicate a read error. Co-extracted RNA and DNA came from 20-30 mg of unsorted bulk tissue. Tumors were each sampled at five separate regions. The sample is drawn from a study of tumor-infiltrating lymphocytes in primary liver carcinoma. About the study: Patients comprised men and women whose ages fell between 30 and 69 years.

The CDR3 consists of 15 residues. From germline, CDR1 is SGHVS and CDR2 FQNEAQ. From approximately 530 ng of total RNA, TCR beta-specific cDNA was reverse-transcribed using a constant-region primer. TCR beta libraries came from three nested multiplex PCR rounds using slightly modified ARM-PCR. Investigators reported that the first two PCR rounds, at roughly 10 cycles each, used TRBV1-TRBV30 forward primers with a C-beta reverse primer. TCRdb reanalysed the multiplex PCR reads using MiXCR and keeps one entry per CDR3 protein. The table has 90,000 to 140,000 distinct CDR3 sequences, about four fifths seen once.

This rearrangement joins TRBV7-8 to TRBJ2-2; 8 nucleotides agree with TRBD2. The TCR was taken from a man between 40 and 49 years old with primary liver carcinoma and hepatitis B virus infection. The sample was liver tumor tissue from sampling region 3. Subset in this sample: tumor region T3, left-lateral pole. The CDR3 region has the DNA TGTGTCAGCGGCCCGAGCGGGAGAACGAGCGGGGAGCTGTTTTTT. The encoded protein is CVSGPSGRTSGELFF.